A single sample is the source of the 21 T cell receptor beta chains below, sequenced in a study of OX40 agonist ivuxolimab in advanced cancers. Repertoires were generated with immunoSEQ multiplex PCR, while TCRdb's copy carries only in-frame clones and drops some. The sample lists tens of thousands of clones, 80% to 90% occurring once. This material consisted of CD4+ or CD8+ T cells sorted from blood, taken in a trial of the OX40 agonist ivuxolimab. These receptors were taken from an adult with an advanced solid tumor such as melanoma, head and neck, liver or kidney cancer.

The DNA of the CDR3 is TGTGCCACCAGCAGAGACTGGGAATCACCCCTCCACTTT. It translates to CATSRDWESPLHF. This chain joins TRBV15 and TRBJ1-6; D not certain. This CDR3 region has 13 residues. Germline CDR1 LNHNV, CDR2 YYDKDF (reference sequence). Trimming shortened V by 0 bases and J by 10 bases, and 7 bases separated the two germline ends.

The rearrangement uses TRBV9 and TRBJ1-3; 9 bases map to TRBD1. CDR3 length: 15 residues. V was pared by 3 bases and J by 6 bases, with 7 bases of the junction left unmatched. Germline V CDR1 and CDR2: SGDLS, YYNGEE. The CDR3 bases are TGTGCCAGCAGCGGCCGGGACAGGGTGGAAAACACCATATATTTT. It is translated as CASSGRDRVENTIYF.

The rearrangement uses TRBV5-1 and TRBJ2-2; tentatively, D is TRBD1 or TRBD2 (6 bases each). Germline loops: CDR1 SGHRS, CDR2 YFSETQ. This CDR3 has 16 residues. V shed 4 bases and J shed 5 bases, with 18 bases lying between them. The DNA for the CDR3 is TGCGCCAGCAGCGCGGGGCGGGACACCAAAACCGGGGAGCTGTTTTTT. It yields the protein CASSAGRDTKTGELFF. The full variable domain, in which reference TRBV5-1 and TRBJ2-2 provide the parts outside the CDR3, is KAGVTQTPRYLIKTRGQQVTLSCSPISGHRSVSWYQQTPGQGLQFLFEYFSETQRNKGNFPGRFSGRQFSNSRSEMNVSTLELGDSALYLCASSAGRDTKTGELFFGEGSRLTVL.

The rearrangement joins TRBV6-6 to TRBJ1-1; D is uncertain. CDR1 and CDR2 from the germline V gene are MNHNY and SVGAGI (reference sequence). The CDR3 has 13 amino acids. V gave up 0 bases and J gave up 4 bases, with 6 bases separating them. Written as DNA, the CDR3 is TGTGCCAGCAGTTACTCGACGGTCACTGAAGCTTTCTTT. This gives the protein CASSYSTVTEAFF.

This clone was found once. The chain is built from TRBV11-2 and TRBJ1-3; D gene ambiguous. CDR3 length equals 15 residues. Germline CDR1 SGHAT, CDR2 FQNNGV. The V and J ends lost 5 bases and 0 bases respectively, with 11 bases between them. CDR3 loop: CASSPRPGSGNTIYF. In DNA, the CDR3 is TGTGCCAGCAGCCCCCGACCTGGCTCTGGAAACACCATATATTTT.

This sequence joins TRBV5-1 and TRBJ2-6, with 7 nucleotides matching TRBD1. V trimming: 1 base; J trimming: 2 bases; junction bases outside the gene matches: 3. Germline CDR1 reads SGHRS; CDR2 reads YFSETQ. The CDR3 is 16 residues long. The DNA for the CDR3 is TGCGCCAGCAGCTTGACAGGGGTACCTGGGGCCAACGTCCTGACTTTC. Translation gives CASSLTGVPGANVLTF.

This clone occurred a few times. The chain combines TRBV9 with TRBJ2-1; 10 nucleotides align to TRBD2. Germline V gene sequence: CDR1 SGDLS, CDR2 YYNGEE. The CDR3 spans 14 residues. The trim removed 10 bases at V and 5 bases at J, leaving 9 bases unmatched. CDR3 nucleotide sequence: TGTGCCTGCTCTAGCGGGAGCTTCGACAATGAGCAGTTCTTC. This encodes CACSSGSFDNEQFF.

The chain joins TRBV18 to TRBJ1-2, with D unresolved. This CDR3 spans 13 amino acids. Per the germline V gene, CDR1 is KGHSH and CDR2 is LQKENI. Between the trimmed V and J ends, which lost 2 bases and 3 bases, there was a span of 7 bases. The CDR3: CASSPDGYYGYTF. CDR3 DNA sequence: TGTGCCAGCTCACCAGACGGATACTATGGCTACACCTTC.

The CDR3 DNA follows: TGTGCCAGCGACCAGGGGCAGGGTGGCTACGAGCAGTACTTC. As protein: CASDQGQGGYEQYF. The chain joins TRBV21-1 to TRBJ2-7; the table's TRBD1 call for D was not verified on the DNA. TRBV21-1 is a recognized pseudogene. This CDR3 spans 14 amino acids.

The chain combines TRBV19 with TRBJ2-2; the D gene is possibly TRBD1 (6 bases). This CDR3 has 15 amino acids. The germline V gene has CDR1 LNHDA and CDR2 SQIVND (reference sequence). The V end was cut by 9 bases, the J end by 0 bases, with 14 bases between. This chain's CDR3 is CASERRGANTGELFF. The CDR3 DNA is TGTGCCAGCGAACGCAGGGGCGCGAACACCGGGGAGCTGTTTTTT.

The CDR3 is CASSGQRLANYGYTF. CDR3 nucleotide sequence: TGTGCCAGCAGTGGGCAGCGTTTAGCTAACTATGGCTACACCTTC. The chain links TRBV2 to TRBJ1-2; no clear D gene. CDR3 length equals 15 residues. CDR1 is SNHLY, CDR2 FYNNEI, per germline. V dropped 4 bases and J dropped 0 bases, with 12 bases sitting between them. The complete variable domain, with remaining parts taken from reference TRBV2 and TRBJ1-2, reads EPEVTQTPSHQVTQMGQEVILRCVPISNHLYFYWYRQILGQKVEFLVSFYNNEISEKSEIFDDQFSVERPDGSNFTLKIRSTKLEDSAMYFCASSGQRLANYGYTFGSGTRLTVV.

CDR3 coding DNA: TGCGCCAGCAAGGAGAACAGGGCTGAGCAGTTCTTC. This encodes CASKENRAEQFF. V is TRBV5-1 and J is TRBJ2-1; weak D call: TRBD1 (6 bases). CDR1 is SGHRS and CDR2 is YFSETQ in the germline V gene. V was shortened by 6 bases and J by 9 bases, with 13 bases between the two germline ends. This CDR3 comprises 12 residues.

The chain carries TRBV29-1 and TRBJ1-4; D gene uncertain. V was shortened by 4 bases and J by 5 bases, with 8 bases between the two germline ends. The CDR3 runs 12 residues. Germline assignment: CDR1 SQVTM and CDR2 ANQGSEA. The CDR3 nucleotides read TGCAGCGTTGGGCGGCAAAATGAAAAACTGTTTTTT. Translated: CSVGRQNEKLFF.

V gene TRBV7-9 combines with J gene TRBJ1-1, with TRBD1 matching 10 bases. Trimming removed 1 base from V and 1 base from J; junction bases left unmatched: 6. This CDR3 contains 17 residues. The germline CDR1 and CDR2 sequences are SEHNR and FQNEAQ (reference sequence). This CDR3 reads CASSLGWTGGRNTEAFF. The CDR3 coding sequence is TGTGCCAGCAGCTTAGGTTGGACAGGGGGTCGGAACACTGAAGCTTTCTTT.

The genes are TRBV19 and TRBJ1-2; D remains ambiguous. The CDR3 consists of 12 residues. CDR1 is LNHDA, CDR2 SQIVND, per germline (reference sequence). Trimming shortened V by 8 bases and J by 0 bases, and 7 bases separated the two germline ends. This CDR3 reads CASSQANYGYTF. In nucleotides, the CDR3 is TGTGCCAGTTCCCAAGCTAACTATGGCTACACCTTC. Combining the CDR3 with reference TRBV19 and TRBJ1-2 gives the whole variable domain DGGITQSPKYLFRKEGQNVTLSCEQNLNHDAMYWYRQDPGQGLRLIYYSQIVNDFQKGDIAEGYSVSREKKESFPLTVTSAQKNPTAFYLCASSQANYGYTFGSGTRLTVV.

The chain couples TRBV7-2 to TRBJ2-3; 7 nucleotides line up with TRBD1. This CDR3 comprises 16 residues. V lost 1 base, J lost 0 bases, and 4 bases stayed unmatched. Germline CDR1 and CDR2: SGHTA and FQGNSA. The CDR3: CASSLGTGTSTDTQYF. Here the CDR3 DNA reads TGTGCCAGCAGCTTAGGGACAGGAACTAGCACAGATACGCAGTATTTT.

The CDR3 DNA sequence: TGTGCCAGTAGTATGGCCAGGAGTAATGAAAAACTGTTTTTT. Its translation is CASSMARSNEKLFF. This chain joins TRBV19 and TRBJ1-4, with D unresolved. The germline gives CDR1 LNHDA, CDR2 SQIVND (reference sequence). The V gene lost 3 bases and the J gene lost 4 bases, with 9 bases spanning the gap. The length of the CDR3 is 14 residues.

J is TRBJ1-4 and V is TRBV6-5; D remains ambiguous. The CDR3 totals 14 residues. The V and J ends lost 2 bases and 5 bases respectively, with 9 bases between them. CDR1 MNHEY and CDR2 SVGAGI come from the germline V gene. The CDR3 DNA reads TGTGCCAGCAGTTACGGCCGGGTCAATGAAAAACTGTTTTTT. Amino acid sequence: CASSYGRVNEKLFF.

The chain recombines TRBV11-2 with TRBJ1-2, with D possibly matching TRBD1 (6 bases). This CDR3 is 16 amino acids long. V shed 5 bases and J shed 3 bases, with 19 bases lying between them. CDR1 is SGHAT and CDR2 is FQNNGV in the germline V gene. CDR3 nucleotide sequence: TGTGCCAGCAGCGCCTCGGGGCAGGGGAGGGACTATGGCTACACCTTC. Translating gives CASSASGQGRDYGYTF.

This clone was counted only a few times. The rearrangement uses TRBV6-5 and TRBJ1-4; D is undetermined. With 0 bases removed from V and 7 bases from J, the gap between germline ends came to 9 bases. Germline values: CDR1 MNHEY, CDR2 SVGAGI. The CDR3 runs 14 residues. The CDR3 spells CASSYSEGIEKLFF. CDR3 sequence (DNA): TGTGCCAGCAGTTACTCGGAGGGAATTGAAAAACTGTTTTTT.

This chain joins TRBV15 and TRBJ1-5; D is ambiguous. Germline V lookup: CDR1 LNHNV, CDR2 YYDKDF (reference sequence). Trimming took off 5 bases at V and 6 bases at J, with 11 bases between the two ends. CDR3 length: 13 residues. CDR3 protein: CATSPQFSQPQHF. Written as DNA, the CDR3 is TGTGCCACCAGCCCTCAATTTTCTCAGCCCCAGCATTTT.